This T cell receptor (beta chain) was obtained from a study of spatial heterogeneity in lung cancer. Study overall: A strong correlation was found between TCR transcript counts in tumor regions and a T cell module score derived from matched bulk RNA-seq. Regarding the study as a whole: Nonsynonymous mutation counts, ubiquitous and regional, were tracked by the respective counts of ubiquitous and regional expanded TCRs. Expanded alpha and beta TCR counts within tumors tracked tumor mutation counts.

MiXCR was run by TCRdb on the 5' RACE reads, yielding one entry per CDR3 protein. This sample carries around 26,000 distinct CDR3 sequences, roughly 10% of them seen once, and the ten largest clones take roughly 8.2%. CDR3 length: 15 residues. V lost 2 bases and J 1 base, leaving 15 bases between the germline ends. The germline CDR1 and CDR2 sequences are DFQATT and SNEGSKA (reference sequence). Time point given: sample taken at primary tumor resection. A total of 72 untreated early-stage non-small cell lung cancer patients served as donors. No cell sorting; template was whole RNA from tumor, lung tissue or PBMC. In the case of this clonotype: What it binds is not known.

The chain joins TRBV20-1 to TRBJ2-7; possibly TRBD1 or TRBD2 for D (5 bases each). The sample in question was lung tumor tissue, obtained at surgery. The origin of this receptor is a male donor with early-stage non-small cell lung cancer. The CDR3 loop is CSARQYGTNSYEQYF. The DNA for the CDR3 is TGCAGTGCTAGACAGTACGGGACCAATTCCTACGAGCAGTACTTC.